These 25 T cell receptor beta chains were sequenced from one sample in a study of T cell repertoires in cytomegalovirus infection. TCRdb reprocessed the reads with MiXCR, giving one entry per CDR3 protein. The sample has some 320,000 distinct CDR3 sequences; almost 30% are singletons. These receptors have no known antigen. The sequencing here drew on cultured PBMCs, taken from culture after CMV antigen stimulation. These receptors were obtained from a human donor in good health (CMV status not recorded). Some clones in this sample may be carry-over from other donors' samples.

This clonotype was counted between two and nine times. The rearrangement links TRBV5-1 to TRBJ2-3; D is unresolved. Trimming removed 3 bases from V and 6 bases from J, with 8 bases in between. CDR3 length: 12 amino acids. CDR1 is SGHRS and CDR2 is YFSETQ in the germline V gene. Here the CDR3 DNA reads TGCGCCAGCAGCTCCCCTGCGGATACGCAGTATTTT. It codes for CASSSPADTQYF.

The V call is TRBV11-2, the J call TRBJ1-2, with 7 bases that match TRBD1. The CDR3 has 15 residues. V lost 3 bases, J lost 5 bases, and 9 bases stayed unmatched. Germline assignment: CDR1 SGHAT and CDR2 FQNNGV. This chain's CDR3 is CASSFLGGAGYGYTF. The CDR3 DNA sequence: TGTGCCAGCAGCTTTTTAGGGGGCGCAGGGTATGGCTACACCTTC.

This clonotype was observed a handful of times. This chain connects TRBV12-5 to TRBJ2-1; 7 positions agree with TRBD2. This CDR3 contains 15 residues. V lost 4 bases to trimming and J lost 3 bases; unmatched junction nucleotides: 6. Germline values: CDR1 LGHNT, CDR2 FRNRAP. The chain's CDR3 is CASGSPRTSYNEQFF. CDR3 coding DNA: TGTGCTAGTGGTTCGCCCCGGACTAGCTACAATGAGCAGTTCTTC.

This clonotype was seen more than once but under ten times. CDR3 residues: CASSLVLAGSQETQYF. CDR3 DNA: TGCGCCAGCAGCTTGGTGCTAGCGGGTTCCCAAGAGACCCAGTACTTC. The chain carries TRBV5-1 and TRBJ2-5; 8 bases match TRBD2. Germline lookup yields CDR1 SGHRS and CDR2 YFSETQ. V lost 0 bases, J lost 1 base, and 5 bases stayed unmatched. The CDR3 length is 16 residues. The full variable domain, completed using reference TRBV5-1 and TRBJ2-5, is KAGVTQTPRYLIKTRGQQVTLSCSPISGHRSVSWYQQTPGQGLQFLFEYFSETQRNKGNFPGRFSGRQFSNSRSEMNVSTLELGDSALYLCASSLVLAGSQETQYFGPGTRLLVL.

The rearrangement uses TRBV7-4 and TRBJ1-1, with D maybe TRBD1 (5 bases). Germline loops: CDR1 SGHVT, CDR2 SQSDAQ. This CDR3 contains 13 residues. V was pared by 6 bases and J by 7 bases, with 15 bases between. The CDR3 reads CASRRGLGFEAFF. The CDR3 DNA sequence: TGTGCCAGCAGACGGGGGTTGGGATTTGAAGCTTTCTTT.

This clonotype turned up a few times. The chain couples TRBV7-8 to TRBJ2-7; D call uncertain. Germline V CDR1 and CDR2: SGHVS, FQNEAQ. This CDR3 has 13 amino acids. Trimming cost V 2 bases and J 9 bases, with 14 bases left between them. Written as DNA, the CDR3 is TGTGCCAGCAGCTTAAGGACCGCGCCGGCGCAGTACTTC. Protein: CASSLRTAPAQYF.

V usage is TRBV27 and J usage is TRBJ1-2; D unclear. Germline lookup yields CDR1 MNHEY and CDR2 SMNVEV (reference sequence). The V gene lost 7 bases and the J gene lost 5 bases, with 20 bases spanning the gap. The CDR3 runs 15 residues. CDR3 DNA: TGTGCCAGCAATCCCAAGCCAGAGGCCCTGTATGGCTACACCTTC. It specifies CASNPKPEALYGYTF.

V is TRBV5-6 and J is TRBJ2-1; 10 bases are a match to TRBD2. The CDR3 has 16 residues. V shed 4 bases, J shed 8 bases, and the junction held 12 bases outside the gene matches. Germline-derived CDR1 and CDR2 are SGHDT and YYEEEE. CDR3 nucleotides: TGTGCCAGCAGCAAGGATGAGCGGGGGGGTGAGGATGAGCAGTTCTTC. Translation gives CASSKDERGGEDEQFF. The full variable domain, rest sourced from reference TRBV5-6 and TRBJ2-1, is DAGVTQSPTHLIKTRGQQVTLRCSPKSGHDTVSWYQQALGQGPQFIFQYYEEEERQRGNFPDRFSGHQFPNYSSELNVNALLLGDSALYLCASSKDERGGEDEQFFGPGTRLTVL.

This chain links TRBV3-1 with TRBJ1-2; D is undetermined. The CDR3 consists of 16 residues. CDR1 is LGHDT and CDR2 is YNNKEL in the germline V gene (reference sequence). Deletions cut 3 bases from V and 5 bases from J, with 19 bases between. The DNA of the CDR3 is TGTGCCAGCAGCCACGCGACCGGTCGGATGTCGTATGGCTACACCTTC. It yields the protein CASSHATGRMSYGYTF.

This chain uses TRBV28 with TRBJ2-5, with D possibly being TRBD2 (5 bases). Trimming pared 3 bases from V and 6 bases from J, leaving 11 bases between. Germline V gene sequence: CDR1 MDHEN, CDR2 SYDVKM. CDR3 length: 13 amino acids. CDR3 protein: CASSFRTGKTQYF. The CDR3 coding sequence is TGTGCCAGCAGTTTTAGGACGGGGAAGACCCAGTACTTC.

The chain uses TRBV12-3 or TRBV12-4 and TRBJ2-5, with D hard to call. V was cut by 1 base and J by 6 bases, with 12 bases left in between. This CDR3 is built from 14 residues. CDR3 amino acids: CASSLGTLEKTQYF. CDR3 DNA sequence: TGTGCCAGCAGTTTAGGAACCCTCGAGAAGACCCAGTACTTC.

V usage is TRBV29-1 and J usage is TRBJ2-7, with D unclear. V was trimmed by 0 bases and J by 7 bases, leaving 10 bases between them. CDR1 and CDR2 from the germline V gene are SQVTM and ANQGSEA. This CDR3 region has 12 residues. Here the CDR3 reads CSVEDTSREQYF. DNA of the CDR3: TGCAGCGTTGAAGATACCTCCCGGGAGCAGTACTTC.

This clonotype was observed a handful of times. V and J are TRBV5-4 and TRBJ2-3, with 8 bases aligning to TRBD2. This CDR3 region has 12 residues. Losses at the gene ends were 3 bases for V and 8 bases for J; bases not matched to a gene: 2. Germline assignment: CDR1 SGHNT and CDR2 YYREEE (reference sequence). The CDR3 region has the DNA TGTGCCAGCAGCTCTCTAGCGGGTACGCAGTATTTT. Translating it yields CASSSLAGTQYF.

The V gene is TRBV29-1, the J gene TRBJ1-1; tentatively, D is TRBD1 (6 bases). The CDR3 spans 13 residues. Germline assignment: CDR1 SQVTM and CDR2 ANQGSEA. The V and J ends lost 6 bases and 5 bases respectively, with 16 bases between them. CDR3 in DNA: TGCAGCGTCGAACCCGACAGGCGTACTGAAGCTTTCTTT. It is translated as CSVEPDRRTEAFF.

This sequence joins TRBV7-3 and TRBJ2-3; D is undetermined. Germline V gives CDR1 SGHTA, CDR2 FQGTGA. This CDR3 contains 13 residues. V lost 0 bases to trimming and J lost 6 bases, with 7 bases between them. The CDR3 is CASSLTWADTQYF. For the CDR3, the DNA is TGTGCCAGCAGCTTAACGTGGGCTGATACGCAGTATTTT.

V is TRBV12-3 or TRBV12-4 and J is TRBJ1-4; tentative D call: TRBD1 (5 bases). The CDR3 sequence is 15 residues long. V gave up 5 bases and J gave up 3 bases, with 13 bases separating them. The CDR3 DNA sequence: TGTGCCAGCAGTAAGACAGCCCTCGCTAATGAAAAACTGTTTTTT. It specifies CASSKTALANEKLFF.

This clonotype was recorded at least ten times. The chain recombines TRBV7-2 with TRBJ2-5, with 9 nucleotides matching TRBD1. The CDR3 contains 14 residues. Trimming cost V 5 bases and J 4 bases; bases outside gene matches: 5. In germline, CDR1 is SGHTA, CDR2 FQGNSA. As DNA, the CDR3 is TGTGCCAGCAGCCCGGACAGGGGAGGAGAGACCCAGTACTTC. Translating it yields CASSPDRGGETQYF.

The chain combines TRBV7-3 with TRBJ2-1; TRBD2 is a possible D gene (6 bases). This CDR3 has 16 amino acids. V was pared by 5 bases and J by 0 bases, with 14 bases between. Germline assignment: CDR1 SGHTA and CDR2 FQGTGA. The CDR3 loop reads CASSIPGGHSYNEQFF. The CDR3 DNA follows: TGTGCCAGCAGCATCCCCGGGGGTCACTCCTACAATGAGCAGTTCTTC.

This clonotype was observed once. The V gene is TRBV11-2, the J gene TRBJ1-5; 7 bases map to TRBD1. This CDR3 contains 16 residues. Germline V gene data show CDR1 as SGHAT and CDR2 as FQNNGV. The J segment lost 6 bases and the V segment lost 2 bases, leaving 10 bases of the junction unmatched. The CDR3 loop is CASSLSGGGGSQPQHF. The CDR3 nucleotides are TGTGCCAGCAGCTTATCCGGGGGAGGGGGCTCTCAGCCCCAGCATTTT.

The rearrangement joins TRBV10-3 to TRBJ1-2; no clear D gene. V was cut by 7 bases and J by 4 bases, with 13 bases left in between. The CDR3 spans 13 residues. CDR1 and CDR2 from the germline V gene are ENHRY and SYGVKD. CDR3 region: CAIKPDPTYGYTF. CDR3 nucleotides: TGTGCCATCAAGCCGGATCCTACCTATGGCTACACCTTC.

At least ten counts were recorded for this clonotype. This rearrangement joins TRBV6-1 to TRBJ2-7, with 7 bases fitting TRBD2. Germline CDR1 and CDR2: MNHNS and SASEGT. This CDR3 has 15 amino acids. Trimming at V came to 0 bases and at J to 5 bases, leaving 7 bases not matched to a gene. CDR3 sequence reads: CASSEASGGFHEQYF. Written as DNA, the CDR3 is TGTGCCAGCAGTGAAGCTTCGGGGGGTTTCCACGAGCAGTACTTC.

This clonotype was detected ten times or more. The genes are TRBV28 and TRBJ2-7; 8 positions agree with TRBD2. Trimming cost V 5 bases and J 0 bases; bases outside gene matches: 9. This CDR3 is built from 16 residues. The germline CDR1 and CDR2 sequences are MDHEN and SYDVKM. The chain's CDR3 is CASSKMGGTSSYEQYF. The CDR3 region has the DNA TGTGCCAGCAGTAAAATGGGCGGGACTAGCTCCTACGAGCAGTACTTC.

This clonotype was observed a few times. The J gene is TRBJ2-1, the V gene TRBV7-8; D may be TRBD1 or TRBD2 (5 bases each). CDR3 length equals 15 residues. Germline CDR1 and CDR2: SGHVS and FQNEAQ. V was shortened by 5 bases and J by 0 bases, with 11 bases between the two germline ends. In DNA form, the CDR3 reads TGTGCCAGCAGCCCAGAGGGGAGCTCCTACAATGAGCAGTTCTTC. It translates to CASSPEGSSYNEQFF.

The genes are TRBV7-9 and TRBJ2-7, with D unclear. V shed 4 bases and J shed 2 bases, with 15 bases lying between them. The germline V gene has CDR1 SEHNR and CDR2 FQNEAQ (reference sequence). This CDR3 contains 15 residues. CDR3: CASSYSINLPYEQYF. In nucleotides, the CDR3 is TGTGCCAGCAGCTATTCTATCAACCTTCCCTACGAGCAGTACTTC. Full variable domain (outside the CDR3, taken from reference TRBV7-9 and TRBJ2-7): DTGVSQNPRHKITKRGQNVTFRCDPISEHNRLYWYRQTLGQGPEFLTYFQNEAQLEKSRLLSDRFSAERPKGSFSTLEIQRTEQGDSAMYLCASSYSINLPYEQYFGPGTRLTVT.

The chain uses TRBV28 and TRBJ1-1; D might be TRBD1 (6 bases). The germline V and J ends were trimmed by 6 bases and 4 bases, with 27 bases remaining between them. The CDR3 is 18 residues long. The germline gives CDR1 MDHEN, CDR2 SYDVKM. The DNA for the CDR3 is TGTGCCAGCAGCTCTTTAATGTGGGAGGCGGGGGCGCTCACTGAAGCTTTCTTT. It codes for CASSSLMWEAGALTEAFF.